The 20 T cell receptor beta chains below all came from one sample that was sequenced in a study of CD8+CD57+ T cells in acquired aplastic anemia. Patients selected for sequencing had displayed CD8+CD57+ cell expansion by flow cytometry. Using genomic DNA as the template, TCR beta VDJ and CDR3 profiling was carried out. In TCRdb, the reads were re-called with MiXCR into one record per CDR3 protein. The sample has about 41,000 distinct CDR3 sequences; roughly two thirds are singletons. The source material was sorted CD4+, CD8+, or CD8+CD57+ T cells (not recorded which) from PBMCs. Source of these receptors: a human donor with aplastic anemia.

This clonotype was observed at least ten times. This chain joins TRBV9 and TRBJ2-1; D may match TRBD1 or TRBD2 (5 bases each). Germline lookup yields CDR1 SGDLS and CDR2 YYNGEE. The CDR3 covers 13 residues. Trimming cost V 5 bases and J 4 bases, with 10 bases left between them. As DNA, the CDR3 is TGTGCCAGCAGTACAGGAGGTTACAATGAGCAGTTCTTC. This codes for CASSTGGYNEQFF.

This clonotype was seen more than once but under ten times. The rearrangement links TRBV2 to TRBJ2-1; D is tentatively TRBD1 or TRBD2 (6 bases each). The CDR3 spans 14 residues. V lost 6 bases to trimming and J lost 8 bases, with 17 bases between them. Germline V CDR1 and CDR2: SNHLY, FYNNEI. CDR3 region: CASSERWGADEQFF. In nucleotides, the CDR3 is TGTGCCAGCAGCGAAAGGTGGGGGGCCGATGAGCAGTTCTTC. Supplemented by reference TRBV2 and TRBJ2-1, the full variable domain reads EPEVTQTPSHQVTQMGQEVILRCVPISNHLYFYWYRQILGQKVEFLVSFYNNEISEKSEIFDDQFSVERPDGSNFTLKIRSTKLEDSAMYFCASSERWGADEQFFGPGTRLTVL.

The chain carries TRBV7-6 and TRBJ2-5, with D uncertain. Germline V gene lookup returns CDR1 SGHVS and CDR2 FNYEAQ. CDR3 length equals 12 residues. V was shortened by 3 bases and J by 5 bases, with 7 bases between the two germline ends. The CDR3 is CASSFPGETQYF. CDR3 nucleotide sequence: TGTGCCAGCAGCTTCCCTGGCGAGACCCAGTACTTC.

The chain carries TRBV9 and TRBJ2-1; unclear D gene. CDR1 is SGDLS, CDR2 YYNGEE, per germline. V lost 3 bases and J 8 bases, leaving 12 bases between the germline ends. The CDR3 loop spans 13 amino acids. The CDR3 here is CASSASRRYEQFF. For the CDR3, the DNA is TGTGCCAGCAGCGCTTCCAGACGGTATGAGCAGTTCTTC.

V and J are TRBV7-9 and TRBJ1-1; TRBD1 is a possible D gene (6 bases). The CDR3 spans 14 residues. Germline lookup yields CDR1 SEHNR and CDR2 FQNEAQ (reference sequence). Trimming pared 1 base from V and 0 bases from J, leaving 6 bases between. CDR3 sequence: CASSLGTVNTEAFF. The CDR3 DNA follows: TGTGCCAGCAGCTTAGGGACAGTGAACACTGAAGCTTTCTTT.

The sample holds many counts of this clonotype. V is TRBV7-2 and J is TRBJ1-6; a possible D gene is TRBD1 (6 bases). Trimming cost V 2 bases and J 3 bases, with 8 bases left between them. The CDR3 has 15 residues. Per the germline V gene, CDR1 is SGHTA and CDR2 is FQGNSA. CDR3 bases: TGTGCCAGCAGCTTATCGGACAGCTATAATTCACCCCTCCACTTT. This gives the protein CASSLSDSYNSPLHF.

V is TRBV25-1 and J is TRBJ1-4, with D possibly TRBD1 on 5 matching bases. The V end was cut by 6 bases, the J end by 7 bases, with 15 bases between. Germline V lookup: CDR1 MGHDK, CDR2 SYGVNS. The CDR3 has 14 amino acids. The CDR3 protein is CASSLRATAEKLFF. The CDR3 nucleotides are TGTGCCAGCAGCCTCAGGGCTACGGCTGAAAAACTGTTTTTT.

V usage is TRBV20-1 and J usage is TRBJ2-5; TRBD1 aligns across 9 bases. Germline-derived CDR1 and CDR2 are DFQATT and SNEGSKA (reference sequence). Trimming removed 7 bases from V and 5 bases from J; junction bases left unmatched: 8. This CDR3 has 13 residues. CDR3 DNA: TGCAGTGGTTCGACAGGGGGTTCGGAGACCCAGTACTTC. It encodes CSGSTGGSETQYF.

The genes are TRBV7-7 and TRBJ1-1; D unclear. The germline CDR1 and CDR2 sequences are SSHAT and FNYEAQ (reference sequence). V lost 8 bases and J lost 1, with 11 bases in between. The CDR3 loop spans 13 amino acids. This chain's CDR3 is CASSQGRNTEAFF. Here the CDR3 DNA reads TGTGCCAGCTCGCAAGGTCGGAACACTGAAGCTTTCTTT. The variable domain in full, completed from reference TRBV7-7 and TRBJ1-1, reads GAGVSQSPRYKVTKRGQDVTLRCDPISSHATLYWYQQALGQGPEFLTYFNYEAQPDKSGLPSDRFSAERPEGSISTLTIQRTEQRDSAMYRCASSQGRNTEAFFGQGTRLTVV.

This sequence joins TRBV19 and TRBJ1-6, with 8 bases lining up with TRBD1. Trimming at V came to 4 bases and at J to 13 bases, leaving 12 bases not matched to a gene. The V gene's germline CDR1 is LNHDA and CDR2 SQIVND (reference sequence). CDR3 length equals 15 residues. The CDR3 loop reads CASSTMDRDNAPLHF. The CDR3, as DNA: TGTGCCAGTAGTACGATGGACAGGGACAATGCCCCCCTCCACTTT.

This clonotype was observed a handful of times. V gene TRBV20-1 combines with J gene TRBJ2-2; 9 bases are a match to TRBD1. Per the germline V gene, CDR1 is DFQATT and CDR2 is SNEGSKA (reference sequence). The CDR3 loop spans 15 amino acids. The CDR3 loop reads CSDFEGQGRTGELFF. The CDR3, as DNA: TGCAGCGACTTTGAGGGACAGGGAAGAACCGGGGAGCTGTTTTTT.

This clonotype showed up just a few times. This sequence joins TRBV29-1 and TRBJ2-1, with 8 positions matching TRBD2. J lost 9 bases, V lost 8 bases, and 12 bases had no gene match. CDR1 and CDR2 from the germline V gene are SQVTM and ANQGSEA. This CDR3 comprises 13 residues. The CDR3 is CSQRAGAGGEQFF. In DNA form, the CDR3 reads TGCAGCCAAAGAGCGGGGGCTGGGGGTGAGCAGTTCTTC.

The V and J genes are TRBV5-1 and TRBJ2-7, with D perhaps matching TRBD1 or TRBD2 (5 bases each). The CDR3 contains 12 residues. V lost 3 bases to trimming and J lost 5 bases, with 9 bases between them. Germline V lookup: CDR1 SGHRS, CDR2 YFSETQ. The CDR3 nucleotides are TGCGCCAGCAGCTCGGGACGGAACGAGCAGTACTTC. This codes for CASSSGRNEQYF.

This clonotype was detected many times. The rearrangement uses TRBV12-3 or TRBV12-4 and TRBJ2-7, with D unresolved. Trimming cost V 5 bases and J 3 bases, with 11 bases left between them. The length of the CDR3 is 13 residues. The CDR3 reads CASSPYSVYEQYF. In DNA form, the CDR3 reads TGTGCCAGCAGTCCCTACAGTGTCTACGAGCAGTACTTC.

This clonotype was seen more than once but under ten times. The chain has TRBV7-9 and TRBJ1-2; no reliable D call. Germline CDR1 reads SEHNR; CDR2 reads FQNEAQ (reference sequence). The CDR3 is 13 amino acids. The germline V and J ends were trimmed by 3 bases and 7 bases, with 12 bases remaining between them. The CDR3 reads CASSFGRSSGYTF. The CDR3 DNA reads as TGTGCCAGCAGCTTCGGCAGGTCGTCTGGCTACACCTTC.

This clonotype appeared once. DNA for the CDR3: TGTGCCAGCAGTGAACAGGGGGTTCGAGAGACCCAGTACTTC. It encodes CASSEQGVRETQYF. The V and J genes are TRBV2 and TRBJ2-5; 7 nucleotides line up with TRBD1. The CDR3 has 14 residues. V shed 2 bases and J 4 bases; nucleotides not matched to a gene: 4. CDR1 is SNHLY, CDR2 FYNNEI, per germline.

The genes are TRBV19 and TRBJ1-2; 8 bases are a match to TRBD1. Germline CDR1 LNHDA, CDR2 SQIVND (reference sequence). V shed 10 bases, J shed 4 bases, and the junction held 8 bases outside the gene matches. There are 13 residues in the CDR3. This CDR3 reads CATQGALSYGYTF. The CDR3 coding sequence is TGTGCCACCCAGGGGGCATTATCCTATGGCTACACCTTC.

This clonotype has a count of ten or more. This chain connects TRBV2 to TRBJ1-4; TRBD1 agrees at 8 bases. V dropped 6 bases and J dropped 1; count of bases not matched to a gene: 16. The CDR3 extends over 19 amino acids. In germline, CDR1 is SNHLY, CDR2 FYNNEI. The CDR3 loop reads CASRFASSTGEETNEKLFF. The CDR3 nucleotides are TGTGCCAGCAGGTTCGCTTCGTCGACAGGGGAGGAAACTAATGAAAAACTGTTTTTT.

The chain joins TRBV2 to TRBJ1-4, with 12 bases matching TRBD1. Looked up from germline, CDR1 is SNHLY and CDR2 is FYNNEI. The CDR3 runs to 16 residues. J lost 6 bases, V lost 4 bases, and 6 bases had no gene match. This chain's CDR3 is CASSGDRGRVDEKLFF. In DNA, the CDR3 is TGTGCCAGCAGTGGGGACAGGGGGCGCGTGGATGAAAAACTGTTTTTT.

CDR3 residues: CASSETWLYEQYF. The CDR3 DNA reads TGTGCCAGCAGTGAAACGTGGCTTTACGAGCAGTACTTC. The genes are TRBV2 and TRBJ2-7; D remains unclear. CDR3 length: 13 residues. The germline gives CDR1 SNHLY, CDR2 FYNNEI. V dropped 2 bases and J dropped 4 bases, with 9 bases sitting between them.